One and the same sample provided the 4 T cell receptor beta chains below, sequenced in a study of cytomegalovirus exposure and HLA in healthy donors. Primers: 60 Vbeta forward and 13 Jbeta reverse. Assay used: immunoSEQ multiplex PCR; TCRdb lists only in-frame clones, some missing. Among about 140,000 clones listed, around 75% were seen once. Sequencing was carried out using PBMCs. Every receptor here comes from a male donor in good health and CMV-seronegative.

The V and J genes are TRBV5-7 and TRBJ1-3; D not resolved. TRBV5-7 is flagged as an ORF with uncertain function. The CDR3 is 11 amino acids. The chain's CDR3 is CGLSSGNTIYF. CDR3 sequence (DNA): TGTGGACTCAGCTCTGGAAACACCATATATTTT.

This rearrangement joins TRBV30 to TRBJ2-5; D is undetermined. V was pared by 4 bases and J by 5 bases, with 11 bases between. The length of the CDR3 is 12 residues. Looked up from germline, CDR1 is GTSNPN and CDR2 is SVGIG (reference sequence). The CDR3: CAWTSVGETQYF. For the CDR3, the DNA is TGTGCCTGGACGAGCGTGGGTGAGACCCAGTACTTC.

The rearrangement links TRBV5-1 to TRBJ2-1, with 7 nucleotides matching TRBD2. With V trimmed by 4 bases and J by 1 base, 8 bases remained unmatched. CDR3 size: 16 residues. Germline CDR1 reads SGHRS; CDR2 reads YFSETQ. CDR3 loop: CASSEFPGGSYNEQFF. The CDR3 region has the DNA TGCGCCAGCAGCGAGTTTCCCGGGGGGTCCTACAATGAGCAGTTCTTC.

In DNA, the CDR3 is TGCGCCAGCAGCTTCGAGATTTCAGATACGCAGTATTTT. Translation: CASSFEISDTQYF. The genes are TRBV5-1 and TRBJ2-3; no clear D. Trimming took off 2 bases at V and 4 bases at J, with 8 bases between the two ends. The length of the CDR3 is 13 residues. From germline, CDR1 is SGHRS and CDR2 YFSETQ. Full variable domain (outside the CDR3, taken from reference TRBV5-1 and TRBJ2-3): KAGVTQTPRYLIKTRGQQVTLSCSPISGHRSVSWYQQTPGQGLQFLFEYFSETQRNKGNFPGRFSGRQFSNSRSEMNVSTLELGDSALYLCASSFEISDTQYFGPGTRLTVL.